The 13 T cell receptor beta chains reported below all come from one sample, sequenced in a study of spatial heterogeneity in lung cancer. Study-wide results and caveats: The number of expanded tumor alpha and beta chains correlated with mutation number.

TCRdb passed the 5' RACE reads through MiXCR, listing each CDR3 protein once. The sample records about 6,800 distinct CDR3 sequences, 11% to 15% being singletons. No antigens are known for them. Time point meaning: sample taken at primary tumor resection. Source: lung tumor tissue, taken at surgery. All receptors come from a male donor with early-stage non-small cell lung cancer.

In this sample, this clonotype is medium-sized. The chain has TRBV11-2 and TRBJ2-1; the D gene is possibly TRBD2 (6 bases). Germline V lookup: CDR1 SGHAT, CDR2 FQNNGV. V gave up 2 bases and J gave up 8 bases, with 22 bases separating them. This CDR3 is built from 17 residues. CDR3 protein: CASSLSTSQLTVYEQFF. The CDR3 nucleotides are TGTGCCAGCAGCTTAAGCACTAGCCAGCTCACTGTCTATGAGCAGTTCTTC.

This clonotype was seen just once. V is TRBV28 and J is TRBJ2-5; TRBD1 matches at 8 bases. The CDR3 totals 13 residues. J gave up 1 base and V 7 bases, and 2 bases lay outside the gene matches. Per the germline V gene, CDR1 is MDHEN and CDR2 is SYDVKM. As DNA, the CDR3 is TGTGCCAGCACGACAGGGGCCCAAGAGACCCAGTACTTC. It yields the protein CASTTGAQETQYF.

This clonotype appeared many times. This chain uses TRBV6-4 with TRBJ2-1; 8 bases are shared with TRBD2. Germline trimming cut 5 bases from V and 9 bases from J; bases unmatched to any gene: 15. The CDR3 is made up of 16 amino acids. Germline V gives CDR1 MRHNA, CDR2 SNTAGT. In nucleotides, the CDR3 is TGTGCCAGCAGTCCTATAGCGGGATCTCATTTGGGTGAGCAGTTCTTC. Its protein is CASSPIAGSHLGEQFF.

This clonotype was counted many times. The chain couples TRBV20-1 to TRBJ2-3; 11 bases fit TRBD2. The V segment lost 5 bases and the J segment 4 bases; nucleotides outside the gene matches: 5. This CDR3 region has 14 residues. The germline CDR1 and CDR2 sequences are DFQATT and SNEGSKA (reference sequence). In DNA, the CDR3 is TGCAGTGCTGGGGGGACTAGCGGCCCAGATACGCAGTATTTT. This sequence encodes CSAGGTSGPDTQYF.

Ten or more counts support this clonotype. The chain has TRBV5-6 and TRBJ2-1; no definite D call. Germline CDR1 reads SGHDT; CDR2 reads YYEEEE. The CDR3 has 16 amino acids. V was shortened by 0 bases and J by 8 bases, with 18 bases between the two germline ends. CDR3 coding DNA: TGTGCCAGCAGCTTGGGGGGAAAGGCTGGGTCCGATGAGCAGTTCTTC. Its protein is CASSLGGKAGSDEQFF. Filled out from reference TRBV5-6 and TRBJ2-1, the complete variable domain reads DAGVTQSPTHLIKTRGQQVTLRCSPKSGHDTVSWYQQALGQGPQFIFQYYEEEERQRGNFPDRFSGHQFPNYSSELNVNALLLGDSALYLCASSLGGKAGSDEQFFGPGTRLTVL.

The chain employs TRBV9 and TRBJ2-3; D gene unclear. Trimming cost V 4 bases and J 0 bases, with 9 bases left between them. The germline CDR1 and CDR2 sequences are SGDLS and YYNGEE. The CDR3 is 14 amino acids. CDR3 in DNA: TGTGCCAGCAGCTTTCCCGCTAGCACAGATACGCAGTATTTT. It translates to CASSFPASTDTQYF.

There are many counts of this clonotype. The CDR3 nucleotides are TGTGCCAGCAGTTTTGGGGGGAACCAAAACTATGGCTACACCTTC. Encoded protein: CASSFGGNQNYGYTF. This chain connects TRBV28 to TRBJ1-2, with D perhaps TRBD1 (5 bases). The CDR3 sequence is 15 residues long. Trimming left V 3 bases short and J 2 bases short, with 13 bases between. The germline V gene has CDR1 MDHEN and CDR2 SYDVKM.

By share, this clonotype ranks as medium-sized. This sequence joins TRBV27 and TRBJ2-2; 7 bases line up with TRBD2. The V gene end was trimmed by 3 bases and the J gene end by 5 bases; junction bases not matched to a gene: 6. CDR1 and CDR2 (germline): MNHEY, SMNVEV (reference sequence). CDR3 length equals 15 residues. CDR3 residues: CASSFNWGGTGELFF. Written as DNA, the CDR3 is TGTGCCAGCAGTTTCAACTGGGGGGGGACCGGGGAGCTGTTTTTT.

The chain combines TRBV6-2 or TRBV6-3 with TRBJ2-7; no reliable D call. The CDR3 has 13 residues. Germline lookup yields CDR1 MNHEY and CDR2 SVGEGT. V gave up 2 bases and J gave up 2 bases, with 7 bases separating them. In nucleotides, the CDR3 is TGTGCCAGCAGTTACGCTCTTACCTACGAGCAGTACTTC. It is translated as CASSYALTYEQYF.

As regards this clonotype: A read error may explain this, as a much larger clone is one base away. This CDR3 is missing its conserved last phenylalanine or tryptophan, likely due to a read error. The rearrangement links TRBV27 to TRBJ2-2, with D perhaps TRBD2 (6 bases). Germline CDR1 and CDR2: MNHEY and SMNVEV (reference sequence). V gave up 1 base and J gave up 6 bases, with 18 bases separating them. CDR3 length: 17 amino acids. CDR3 region: CASSLLGLAIGAGELFC. The CDR3 coding sequence is TGTGCCAGCAGTTTATTGGGGCTAGCGATAGGTGCCGGGGAGCTGTTTTGT.

This clonotype was counted at least ten times. This chain uses TRBV9 with TRBJ2-2; TRBD1 is a possible D gene (6 bases). V lost 6 bases to trimming and J lost 5 bases, with 14 bases between them. This CDR3 is built from 14 residues. Germline values: CDR1 SGDLS, CDR2 YYNGEE. This chain's CDR3 is CASTNQQGTGELFF. CDR3 DNA sequence: TGTGCCAGCACAAATCAACAGGGAACCGGGGAGCTGTTTTTT.

This clonotype was seen at least ten times. V is TRBV6-2 or TRBV6-3 and J is TRBJ1-1; D call uncertain. This CDR3 region has 16 residues. Germline V gene sequence: CDR1 MNHEY, CDR2 SVGEGT. Trimming cost V 5 bases and J 1 base, with 17 bases left between them. The CDR3 coding sequence is TGTGCCAGCAGTCCGGATGCGAGGGCACCGAACACTGAAGCTTTCTTT. Amino acids: CASSPDARAPNTEAFF.

This clonotype has a handful of counts. The J gene is TRBJ1-2, the V gene TRBV10-3; 10 positions agree with TRBD1. The CDR3 totals 14 residues. Trimming cost V 3 bases and J 8 bases; bases outside gene matches: 6. The germline V gene has CDR1 ENHRY and CDR2 SYGVKD. The CDR3 coding sequence is TGTGCCATCAGTGATTACGGACAGGGGGGCGGCTACACCTTC. The encoded protein is CAISDYGQGGGYTF.